The source of this T cell receptor (beta chain) is a study of cytomegalovirus exposure and HLA in healthy donors. Regarding the study as a whole: Diagnosis of cytomegalovirus status made by the classifier reportedly showed high specificity and sensitivity. Specificity for CMV antigens was confirmed in vitro for a few of the CMV-associated chains. The authors enumerated roughly 180 TCR beta chains as linked to cytomegalovirus.

Sequencing was performed with immunoSEQ multiplex PCR; in TCRdb, only in-frame clones are kept and a portion is missing. The sample lists some 200,000 clones; around nine tenths were seen once. This clone was detected a few times. What it recognizes is unknown. Per germline, CDR1 SEHNR and CDR2 FQNEAQ (reference sequence). Trimming left V 3 bases short and J 7 bases short, with 12 bases between. CDR3 length: 13 residues. The donors were part of the validation cohort, which consisted of approximately 110 subjects and was separate from the first cohort of about 670 subjects. The sequencing sample was made of PBMCs. This clonotype was sampled from a woman in her late teens or twenties in good health and CMV-seronegative. The V and J genes are TRBV7-9 and TRBJ1-2, with D maybe TRBD1 (6 bases). The CDR3 sequence: CASSFSGESGYTF. The DNA of the CDR3 is TGTGCCAGCAGCTTTTCAGGGGAGTCTGGCTACACCTTC.